Listed below are T cell receptor beta chains from one sample, sequenced in a study of blood T cells in healthy people across ages. TCRdb processed the 5' RACE reads anew with MiXCR; each CDR3 protein has one entry. The profile shows roughly 1.5 million distinct CDR3 sequences, about 45% of them singletons. Sequencing input: blood. The receptors here all came from a woman aged 18-29 years in good health. CDR3s include the opening cysteine and the closing phenylalanine or tryptophan. Fields, in order: clone size, J gene, D gene, V gene, CDR3 protein, CDR3 DNA. D genes are given only for firm matches. The size field is filled for only some rows; it gives once, few, many or a size class.

>few|TRBJ2-7|TRBD2|TRBV20-1
CSARGGTSIHLYEQYF
TGCAGTGCTAGAGGCGGGACTAGCATACATCTCTACGAGCAGTACTTC
>few|TRBJ2-7|TRBD2|TRBV2
CASTPGLAVAYEQYF
TGTGCCAGCACCCCGGGACTAGCGGTGGCCTACGAGCAGTACTTC
>few|TRBJ2-7|NA|TRBV27
CASSYQTGSNYEQYF
TGTGCCAGCAGTTACCAAACAGGGTCCAACTACGAGCAGTACTTC
>few|TRBJ2-7|NA|TRBV20-1
CSASLTGNSYEQYF
TGCAGTGCTAGTTTAACCGGTAACTCCTACGAGCAGTACTTC
>NA|TRBJ2-7|TRBD1|TRBV7-2
CASSPQSGGEQYF
TGTGCCAGCAGCCCACAATCAGGGGGCGAGCAGTACTTC
>few|TRBJ2-1|TRBD2|TRBV5-1
CASGGSGTSYNEQFF
TGCGCCAGCGGGGGGAGCGGGACGTCCTACAATGAGCAGTTCTTC
>many|TRBJ2-3|NA|TRBV5-1
CASSRRGDTQYF
TGCGCCAGCAGCCGTAGAGGCGATACGCAGTATTTT
>many|TRBJ2-5|TRBD2|TRBV29-1
CSVGGGEETQYF
TGCAGCGTTGGCGGGGGAGAAGAGACCCAGTACTTC
>NA|TRBJ2-1|TRBD1|TRBV7-9
CASSKDRVDNEQFF
TGTGCCAGCAGCAAGGACAGGGTGGACAATGAGCAGTTCTTC
>NA|TRBJ2-1|NA|TRBV7-9
CASGFDVVFYNEQFF
TGTGCCAGCGGCTTTGATGTAGTTTTCTACAATGAGCAGTTCTTC
>NA|TRBJ2-7|TRBD1|TRBV13
CASANRGHDEQYF
TGTGCCAGCGCAAACAGGGGGCACGACGAGCAGTACTTC
>few|TRBJ2-3|NA|TRBV12-5
CASGWTAGPDTQYF
TGTGCTAGTGGTTGGACTGCAGGGCCGGATACGCAGTATTTT
>NA|TRBJ2-2|NA|TRBV2
CASSEAVATGELFF
TGTGCCAGCAGTGAAGCGGTAGCCACCGGGGAGCTGTTTTTT
>NA|TRBJ2-4|NA|TRBV15
CATSRSTKNIQYF
TGTGCCACCAGCAGGAGTACCAAAAACATTCAGTACTTC
>few|TRBJ2-3|NA|TRBV7-2
CASSRRSADTQYF
TGTGCCAGCAGCAGAAGATCTGCAGATACGCAGTATTTT
>few|TRBJ2-3|TRBD2|TRBV20-1
CSAKRRTSGRTDTQYF
TGCAGTGCAAAAAGAAGGACTAGCGGGAGAACAGATACGCAGTATTTT
>NA|TRBJ2-1|NA|TRBV5-1
CATSLLGVNEQFF
TGCGCCACCAGCTTGCTGGGAGTTAATGAGCAGTTCTTC
>few|TRBJ1-1|NA|TRBV29-1
CSVAVVSEAFF
TGCAGCGTTGCCGTCGTGTCTGAAGCTTTCTTT
>few|TRBJ1-1|NA|TRBV20-1
CSARDPGGSWNTEAFF
TGCAGTGCTAGAGATCCGGGAGGGTCGTGGAACACTGAAGCTTTCTTT
>few|TRBJ2-7|NA|TRBV19
CASSIGGSYEQYF
TGTGCCAGTAGTATCGGGGGATCCTACGAGCAGTACTTC
>once|TRBJ2-7|NA|TRBV7-9
CASSSPRLGAFHEQYF
TGTGCCAGCAGCTCCCCAAGACTGGGGGCGTTTCACGAGCAGTACTTC
>NA|TRBJ2-5|NA|TRBV21-1
CASSARVGEVKETQYF
TGTGCCAGCAGCGCCCGTGTAGGGGAAGTCAAGGAGACCCAGTACTTC
>once|TRBJ1-6|NA|TRBV7-2
CASSRMAGESPLHF
TGTGCCAGCAGCCGCATGGCAGGGGAATCACCCCTCCACTTT
>NA|TRBJ1-1|TRBD1|TRBV10-3
CAIWTGLGSEAFF
TGTGCCATATGGACAGGTCTAGGGTCTGAAGCTTTCTTT
>few|TRBJ2-4|NA|TRBV20-1
CSARVSERAAQNIQYF
TGCAGTGCTAGAGTTTCTGAGCGGGCAGCCCAAAACATTCAGTACTTC
>NA|TRBJ1-4|NA|TRBV29-1
CSVETVPSEKLFF
TGCAGCGTTGAAACGGTCCCAAGTGAAAAACTGTTTTTT
>NA|TRBJ2-5|NA|TRBV20-1
CSGFRDVAEETQYF
TGCAGTGGCTTCCGGGACGTTGCAGAGGAGACCCAGTACTTC